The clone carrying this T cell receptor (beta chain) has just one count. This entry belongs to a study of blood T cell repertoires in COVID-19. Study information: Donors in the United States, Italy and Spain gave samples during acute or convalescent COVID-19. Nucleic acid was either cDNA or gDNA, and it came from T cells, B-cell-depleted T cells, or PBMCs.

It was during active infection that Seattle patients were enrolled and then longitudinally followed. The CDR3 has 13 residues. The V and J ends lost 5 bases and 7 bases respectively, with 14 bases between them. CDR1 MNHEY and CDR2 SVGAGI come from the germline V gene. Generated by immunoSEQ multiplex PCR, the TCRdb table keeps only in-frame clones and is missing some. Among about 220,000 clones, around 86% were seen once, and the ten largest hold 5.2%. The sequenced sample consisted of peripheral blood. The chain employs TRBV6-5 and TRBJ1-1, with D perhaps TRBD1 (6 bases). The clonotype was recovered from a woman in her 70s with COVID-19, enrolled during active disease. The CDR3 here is CASSNRVRLEAFF. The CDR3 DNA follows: TGTGCCAGCAGTAACAGGGTTCGGCTTGAAGCTTTCTTT.